This T cell receptor beta chain was obtained from a study of radiation and T cells in renal cell carcinoma. At the level of the study: Nephrectomy followed 15 Gy stereotactic body radiation by 4 weeks. Whole-study findings and limits: Without pretreatment biopsies, baseline tumor clonotype presence was undetermined.

The time point here: baseline pretreatment blood. Treatment given: 15 Gy SBRT to primary tumor, nephrectomy 4 weeks later. Serial blood draws occurred at baseline and 2 and 4 weeks post-SBRT. This renal cell carcinoma was of the clear cell type. The CDR3 has 16 amino acids. V dropped 1 base and J dropped 0; count of bases not matched to a gene: 5. The germline V gene has CDR1 MNHNS and CDR2 SASEGT. TCRdb's table, derived via immunoSEQ multiplex PCR, lists solely in-frame clones and lacks some. The sample holds about 130,000 clones, about 88% seen once. As concerns this clone: Its cognate antigen is unknown.

This sequence joins TRBV6-1 and TRBJ1-1, with 7 bases matching TRBD1. This TCR was sampled from a woman in her forties or fifties with renal cell carcinoma. The specimen comprised blood, sampled from a patient whose treatment included radiotherapy and nephrectomy. CDR3 bases: TGTGCCAGCAGTGAAGGCGCCGGGACAGTGAACACTGAAGCTTTCTTT. Translated, it gives CASSEGAGTVNTEAFF.